This T cell receptor (beta chain) was identified in a study of CD8 T cells in ankylosing spondylitis. Using quantitative 5'-RACE with molecular barcodes, the authors made TCR beta libraries. Via MiXCR, TCRdb re-called the 5' RACE reads, giving one row per CDR3 protein. This table has roughly 130,000 distinct CDR3 sequences, 6.5% to 8.5% appearing once. Regarding the study as a whole: Clones linked with disease were CD8+ and fairly uncommon in the peripheral blood. Seemingly distinctive of ankylosing spondylitis blood was a TCR beta motif formed by eight highly homologous variants. Within matched ankylosing spondylitis synovial fluid, disease-linked clones were reportedly significantly enriched.

This clonotype was seen a handful of times. As yet, its antigen is unknown. CDR1 and CDR2 (germline): DFQATT, SNEGSKA (reference sequence). V shed 2 bases and J 1 base; nucleotides not matched to a gene: 11. The CDR3 is 17 residues long. This TCR came from a male donor with ankylosing spondylitis. Sequenced: synovial fluid, either unsorted or a sorted T cell fraction (not recorded which). The chain joins TRBV20-1 to TRBJ2-3; 8 positions match TRBD1. Here the CDR3 reads CSARPRTGQGGTDTQYF. CDR3 DNA: TGCAGTGCTAGACCGCGGACTGGACAGGGCGGCACAGATACGCAGTATTTT.